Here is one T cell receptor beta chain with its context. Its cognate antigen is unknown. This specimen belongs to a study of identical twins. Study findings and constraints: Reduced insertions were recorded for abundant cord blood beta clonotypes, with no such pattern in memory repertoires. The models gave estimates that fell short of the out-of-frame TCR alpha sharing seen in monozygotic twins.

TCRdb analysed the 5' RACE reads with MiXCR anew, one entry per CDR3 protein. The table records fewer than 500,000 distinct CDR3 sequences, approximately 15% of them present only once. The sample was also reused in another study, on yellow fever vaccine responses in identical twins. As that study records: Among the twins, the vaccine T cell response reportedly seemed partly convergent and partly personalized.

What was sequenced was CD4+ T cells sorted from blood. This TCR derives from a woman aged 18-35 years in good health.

In DNA form, the CDR3 reads TGTGCCAGCGGTGATAGTCCAGAGACCCAGTACTTC. It codes for CASGDSPETQYF. This chain uses TRBV7-2 with TRBJ2-5; D remains unclear. Germline CDR1 and CDR2: SGHTA and FQGNSA. Trimming took off 8 bases at V and 4 bases at J, with 11 bases between the two ends. The CDR3 has 12 residues.